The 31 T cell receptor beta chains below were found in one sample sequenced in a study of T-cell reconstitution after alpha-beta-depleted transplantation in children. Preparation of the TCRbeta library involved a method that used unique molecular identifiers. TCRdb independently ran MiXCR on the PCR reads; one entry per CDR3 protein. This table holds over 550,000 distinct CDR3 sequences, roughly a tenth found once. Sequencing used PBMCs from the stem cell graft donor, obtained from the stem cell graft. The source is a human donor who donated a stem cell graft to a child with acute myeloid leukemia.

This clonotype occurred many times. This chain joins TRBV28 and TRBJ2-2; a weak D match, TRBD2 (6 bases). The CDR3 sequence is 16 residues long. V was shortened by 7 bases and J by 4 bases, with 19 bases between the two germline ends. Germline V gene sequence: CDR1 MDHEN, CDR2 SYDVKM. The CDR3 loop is CASTLGRTPLTGELFF. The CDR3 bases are TGTGCCAGCACCCTTGGGAGGACTCCCCTCACCGGGGAGCTGTTTTTT.

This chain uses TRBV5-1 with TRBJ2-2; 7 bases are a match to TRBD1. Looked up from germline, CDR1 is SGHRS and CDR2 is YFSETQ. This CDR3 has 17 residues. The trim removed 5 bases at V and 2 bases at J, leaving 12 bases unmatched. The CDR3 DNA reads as TGCGCCAGCAGGAGGTCGGGTGAGGGGGCCAACACCGGGGAGCTGTTTTTT. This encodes CASRRSGEGANTGELFF.

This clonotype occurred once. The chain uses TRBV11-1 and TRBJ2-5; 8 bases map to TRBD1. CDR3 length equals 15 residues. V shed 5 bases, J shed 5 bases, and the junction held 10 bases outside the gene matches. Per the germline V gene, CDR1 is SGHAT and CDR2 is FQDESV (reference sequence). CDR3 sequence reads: CASSSSGTGLETQYF. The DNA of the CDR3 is TGTGCCAGCAGCAGTTCCGGGACAGGTTTGGAGACCCAGTACTTC.

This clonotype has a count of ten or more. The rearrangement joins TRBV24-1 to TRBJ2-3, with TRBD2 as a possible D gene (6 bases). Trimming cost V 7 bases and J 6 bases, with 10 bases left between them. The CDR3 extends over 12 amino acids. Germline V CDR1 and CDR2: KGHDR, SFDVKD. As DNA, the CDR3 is TGTGCCACCAGCGCCAGCGGGGATACGCAGTATTTT. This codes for CATSASGDTQYF.

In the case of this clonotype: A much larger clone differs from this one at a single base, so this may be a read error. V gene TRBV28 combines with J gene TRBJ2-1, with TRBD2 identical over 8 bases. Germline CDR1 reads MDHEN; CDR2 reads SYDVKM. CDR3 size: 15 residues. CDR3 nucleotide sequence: TGTTCCAGCAGCTTCCCGGGAGGGCCCTACAATGAGCAGTTCTTC. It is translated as CSSSFPGGPYNEQFF.

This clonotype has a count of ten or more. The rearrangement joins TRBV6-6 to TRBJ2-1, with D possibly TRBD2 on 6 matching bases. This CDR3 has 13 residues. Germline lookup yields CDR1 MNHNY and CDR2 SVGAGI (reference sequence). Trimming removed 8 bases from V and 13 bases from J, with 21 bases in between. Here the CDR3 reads CASHPGRETVQFF. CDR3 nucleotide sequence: TGTGCCAGCCACCCGGGACGGGAGACGGTTCAGTTCTTC.

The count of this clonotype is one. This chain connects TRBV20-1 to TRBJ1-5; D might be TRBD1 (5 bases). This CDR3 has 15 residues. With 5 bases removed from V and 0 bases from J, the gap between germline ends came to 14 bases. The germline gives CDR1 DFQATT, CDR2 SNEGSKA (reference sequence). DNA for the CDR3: TGCAGTGCTGGAAGCCAGGGTTTTAGCAATCAGCCCCAGCATTTT. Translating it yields CSAGSQGFSNQPQHF.

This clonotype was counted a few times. CDR3 in DNA: TGTGCCAGCAGCTTAGAGGCCTGGAGCACAGATACGCAGTATTTT. It codes for CASSLEAWSTDTQYF. The rearrangement links TRBV7-2 to TRBJ2-3; D remains unclear. The CDR3 covers 15 residues. Germline loops: CDR1 SGHTA, CDR2 FQGNSA. The V end lost 1 base, the J end lost 0 bases, and 8 bases lay between the germline ends.

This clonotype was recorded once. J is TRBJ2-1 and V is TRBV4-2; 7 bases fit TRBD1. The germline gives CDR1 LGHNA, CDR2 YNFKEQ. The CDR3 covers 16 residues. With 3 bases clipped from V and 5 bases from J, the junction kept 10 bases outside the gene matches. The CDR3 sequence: CASSQPRGGRDNEQFF. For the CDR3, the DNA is TGTGCCAGCAGCCAGCCTCGAGGGGGCAGGGACAATGAGCAGTTCTTC.

CDR3 sequence reads: CASSYRPVKGDEQFF. The CDR3 DNA reads as TGTGCCAGCAGTTACCGGCCAGTGAAAGGCGATGAGCAGTTCTTC. The gene calls are TRBV6-5 and TRBJ2-1; D is unresolved. Germline assignment: CDR1 MNHEY and CDR2 SVGAGI. This CDR3 comprises 15 residues. V was cut by 2 bases and J by 8 bases, with 16 bases left in between.

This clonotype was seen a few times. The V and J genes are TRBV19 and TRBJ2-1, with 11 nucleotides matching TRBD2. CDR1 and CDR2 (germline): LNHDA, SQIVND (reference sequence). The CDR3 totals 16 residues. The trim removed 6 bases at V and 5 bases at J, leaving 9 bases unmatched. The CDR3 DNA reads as TGTGCCAGTAGGGGACTAGCGGCGGTCACGGACAATGAGCAGTTCTTC. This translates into CASRGLAAVTDNEQFF.

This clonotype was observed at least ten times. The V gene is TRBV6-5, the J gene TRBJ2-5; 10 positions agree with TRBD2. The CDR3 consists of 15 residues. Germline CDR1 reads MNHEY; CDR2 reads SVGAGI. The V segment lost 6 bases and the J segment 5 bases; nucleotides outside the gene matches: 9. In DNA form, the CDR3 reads TGTGCCAGCAGCTCTCTAGCGGGAGTTAGGGAGACCCAGTACTTC. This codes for CASSSLAGVRETQYF.

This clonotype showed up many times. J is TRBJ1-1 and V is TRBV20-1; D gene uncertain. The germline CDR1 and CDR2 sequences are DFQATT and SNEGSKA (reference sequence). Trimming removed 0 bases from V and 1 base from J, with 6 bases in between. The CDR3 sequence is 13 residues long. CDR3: CSARDSPNTEAFF. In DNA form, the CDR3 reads TGCAGTGCTAGAGATTCCCCGAACACTGAAGCTTTCTTT.

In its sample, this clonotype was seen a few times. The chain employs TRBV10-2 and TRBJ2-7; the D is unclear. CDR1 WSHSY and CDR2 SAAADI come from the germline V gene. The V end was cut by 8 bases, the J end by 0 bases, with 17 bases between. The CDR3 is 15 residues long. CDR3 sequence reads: CASVEPDGSSYEQYF. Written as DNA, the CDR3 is TGCGCCAGCGTTGAACCGGACGGAAGCTCCTACGAGCAGTACTTC.

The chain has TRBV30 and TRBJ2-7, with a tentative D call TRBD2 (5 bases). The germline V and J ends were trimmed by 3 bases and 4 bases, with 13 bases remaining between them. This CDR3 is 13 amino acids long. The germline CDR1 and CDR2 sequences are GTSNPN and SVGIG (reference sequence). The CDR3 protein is CAWSPSGLYEQYF. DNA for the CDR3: TGTGCCTGGAGCCCCAGCGGACTTTACGAGCAGTACTTC.

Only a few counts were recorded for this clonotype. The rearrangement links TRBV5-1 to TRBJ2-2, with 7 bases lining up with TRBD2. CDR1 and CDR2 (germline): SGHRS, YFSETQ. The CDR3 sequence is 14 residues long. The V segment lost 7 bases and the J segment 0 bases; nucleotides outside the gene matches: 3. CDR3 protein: CASLSGPNTGELFF. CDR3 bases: TGCGCCAGCCTTAGCGGGCCGAACACCGGGGAGCTGTTTTTT.

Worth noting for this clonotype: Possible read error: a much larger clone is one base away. This CDR3 reads CASSPTSGSTYEQYF. CDR3 DNA: TGTGCCAGCAGCCCCACTAGCGGGAGTACCTACGAGCAGTACTTC. The chain combines TRBV9 with TRBJ2-7, with 11 nucleotides matching TRBD2. Trimming removed 4 bases from V and 2 bases from J; junction bases left unmatched: 5. CDR1 is SGDLS, CDR2 YYNGEE, per germline. The CDR3 covers 15 residues. The variable domain in full, completed from reference TRBV9 and TRBJ2-7, reads DSGVTQTPKHLITATGQRVTLRCSPRSGDLSVYWYQQSLDQGLQFLIQYYNGEERAKGNILERFSAQQFPDLHSELNLSSLELGDSALYFCASSPTSGSTYEQYFGPGTRLTVT.

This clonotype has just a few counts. The CDR3 bases are TGTGCCAGCAGCCCAGTCACCGGGGAGCTGTTTTTT. This gives the protein CASSPVTGELFF. The chain joins TRBV7-3 to TRBJ2-2; D unresolved. Deletions cut 5 bases from V and 4 bases from J, with 5 bases between. Germline CDR1 is SGHTA and CDR2 is FQGTGA. The CDR3 totals 12 residues.

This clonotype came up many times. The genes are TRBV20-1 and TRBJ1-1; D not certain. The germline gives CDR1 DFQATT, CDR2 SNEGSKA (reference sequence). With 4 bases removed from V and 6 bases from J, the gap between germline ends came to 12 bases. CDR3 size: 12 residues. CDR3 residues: CSAIRSAAEAFF. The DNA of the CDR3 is TGCAGTGCTATCCGGTCCGCGGCTGAAGCTTTCTTT.

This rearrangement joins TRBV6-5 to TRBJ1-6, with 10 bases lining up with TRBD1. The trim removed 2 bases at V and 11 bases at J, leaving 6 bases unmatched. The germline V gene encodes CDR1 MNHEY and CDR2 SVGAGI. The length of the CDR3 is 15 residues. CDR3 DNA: TGTGCCAGCAGTTACCGGGGGACAGGGGATGCACCCCTCCACTTT. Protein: CASSYRGTGDAPLHF.

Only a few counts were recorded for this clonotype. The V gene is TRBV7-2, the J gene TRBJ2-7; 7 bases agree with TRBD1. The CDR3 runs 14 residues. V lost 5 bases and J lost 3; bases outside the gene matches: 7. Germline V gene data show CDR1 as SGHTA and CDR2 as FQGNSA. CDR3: CASSHIRDSYEQYF. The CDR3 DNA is TGTGCCAGCAGCCATATCCGGGACAGCTACGAGCAGTACTTC.

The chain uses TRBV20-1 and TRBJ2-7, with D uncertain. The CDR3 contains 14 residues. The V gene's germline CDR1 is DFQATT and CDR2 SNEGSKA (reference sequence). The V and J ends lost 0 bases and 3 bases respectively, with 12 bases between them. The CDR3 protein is CSARDLARNYEQYF. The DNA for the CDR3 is TGCAGTGCTAGAGATCTGGCCAGGAACTACGAGCAGTACTTC.

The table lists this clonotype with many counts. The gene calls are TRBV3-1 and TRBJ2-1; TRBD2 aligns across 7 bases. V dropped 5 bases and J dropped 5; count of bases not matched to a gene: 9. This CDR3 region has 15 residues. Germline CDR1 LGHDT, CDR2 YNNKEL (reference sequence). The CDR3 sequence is CASSLTGTNNNEQFF. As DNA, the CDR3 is TGTGCCAGCAGCTTGACCGGGACTAACAACAATGAGCAGTTCTTC.

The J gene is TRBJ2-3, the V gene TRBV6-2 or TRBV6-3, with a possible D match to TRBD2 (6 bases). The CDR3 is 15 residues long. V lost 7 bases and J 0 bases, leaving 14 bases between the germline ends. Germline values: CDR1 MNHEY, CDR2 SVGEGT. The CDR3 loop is CASTTPGTSTDTQYF. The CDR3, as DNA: TGTGCCAGCACCACACCCGGGACTAGCACAGATACGCAGTATTTT.

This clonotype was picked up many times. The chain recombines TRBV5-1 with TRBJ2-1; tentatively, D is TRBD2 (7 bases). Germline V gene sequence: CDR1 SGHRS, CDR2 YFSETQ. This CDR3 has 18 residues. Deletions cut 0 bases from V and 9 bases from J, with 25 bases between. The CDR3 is CASSLDPAGANRGGEQFF. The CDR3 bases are TGCGCCAGCAGCTTGGATCCTGCGGGGGCTAACCGAGGGGGTGAGCAGTTCTTC.

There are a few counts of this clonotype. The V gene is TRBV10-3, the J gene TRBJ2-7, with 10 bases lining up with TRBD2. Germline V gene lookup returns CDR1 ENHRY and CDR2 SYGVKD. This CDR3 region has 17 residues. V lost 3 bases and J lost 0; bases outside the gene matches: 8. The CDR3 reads CAISEGASGRSSYEQYF. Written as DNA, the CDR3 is TGTGCCATCAGTGAAGGAGCTAGCGGGAGAAGCTCCTACGAGCAGTACTTC.

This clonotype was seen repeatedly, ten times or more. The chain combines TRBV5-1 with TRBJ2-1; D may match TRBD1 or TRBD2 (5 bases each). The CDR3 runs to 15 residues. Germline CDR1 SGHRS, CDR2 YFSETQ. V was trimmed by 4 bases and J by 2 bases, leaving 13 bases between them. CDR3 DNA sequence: TGCGCCAGCAGCCTAGGGACCCCGACCTACAATGAGCAGTTCTTC. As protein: CASSLGTPTYNEQFF.

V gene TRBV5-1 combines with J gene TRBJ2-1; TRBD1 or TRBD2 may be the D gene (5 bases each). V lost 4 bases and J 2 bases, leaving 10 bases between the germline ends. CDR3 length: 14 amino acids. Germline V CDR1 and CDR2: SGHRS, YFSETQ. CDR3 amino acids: CASSHEGPYNEQFF. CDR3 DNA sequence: TGCGCCAGCAGCCACGAGGGGCCCTACAATGAGCAGTTCTTC.

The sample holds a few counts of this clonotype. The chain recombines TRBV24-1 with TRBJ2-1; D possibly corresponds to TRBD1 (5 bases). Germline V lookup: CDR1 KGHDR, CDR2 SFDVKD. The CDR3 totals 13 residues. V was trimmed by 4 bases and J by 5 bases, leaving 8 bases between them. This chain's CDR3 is CATSDMTDNEQFF. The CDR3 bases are TGTGCCACCAGTGACATGACAGACAATGAGCAGTTCTTC.

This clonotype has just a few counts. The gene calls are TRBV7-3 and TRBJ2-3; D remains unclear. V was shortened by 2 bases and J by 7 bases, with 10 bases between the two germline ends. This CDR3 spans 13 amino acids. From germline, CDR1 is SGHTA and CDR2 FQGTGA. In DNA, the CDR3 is TGTGCCAGCAGCTTAGATTATCCCCATACGCAGTATTTT. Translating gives CASSLDYPHTQYF.

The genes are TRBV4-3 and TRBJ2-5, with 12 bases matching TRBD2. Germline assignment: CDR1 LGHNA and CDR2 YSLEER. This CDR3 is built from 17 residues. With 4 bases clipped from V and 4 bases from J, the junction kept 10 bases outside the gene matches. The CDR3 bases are TGCGCCAGCAGCCTCCGACTAGCGGGAGCGGTCCCAGAGACCCAGTACTTC. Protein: CASSLRLAGAVPETQYF.